This T cell receptor beta chain is drawn from a study of T cell repertoires in cytomegalovirus infection. Study in general: CMV epitopes used comprised recently identified HLA-C-restricted ones and well-studied HLA-B-restricted ones. Public TCR beta signatures provided an indication of both CMV infection and a matching HLA type. Study results and caveats: Across the ex vivo response, the dominant clonotypes were HLA-C-restricted CMV-specific TCR beta clonotypes. Adding up the frequency of public TCR beta families identified people who carried CMV plus the relevant HLA.

Trimming removed 1 base from V and 2 bases from J, with 9 bases in between. Germline assignment: CDR1 MDHEN and CDR2 SYDVKM. The CDR3 sequence is 15 residues long. This clonotype was seen only a few times. Its target is not known. MiXCR was run by TCRdb on the reads, yielding one entry per CDR3 protein. The sample includes hundreds of thousands of distinct CDR3 sequences, around a third of them seen just once. The sequences come from cultured CD8+ T cells from PBMCs, collected from culture after CMV antigen stimulation. The sequence was obtained from a human donor in good health (CMV status not recorded). Some clones in this sample may be carry-over from other donors' samples. The chain uses TRBV28 and TRBJ1-3, with a tentative D call TRBD1 (5 bases). CDR3 in amino acids: CASSLSGGTGNTIYF. As DNA, the CDR3 is TGTGCCAGCAGTTTATCGGGGGGAACTGGAAACACCATATATTTT.